Following are 17 T cell receptor beta chains from one sample sequenced in a study of OX40 agonist ivuxolimab in advanced cancers. Repertoires were generated with immunoSEQ multiplex PCR, while TCRdb's copy carries only in-frame clones and drops some. The sample records 70,000 or so clones, 65% to 80% being singletons. Sequences were derived from CD4+ or CD8+ T cells sorted from blood, sampled in a trial of the OX40 agonist ivuxolimab. The receptors come from an adult with an advanced solid tumor such as melanoma, head and neck, liver or kidney cancer.

This chain connects TRBV9 to TRBJ2-2; 9 positions match TRBD1. The CDR3 extends over 13 amino acids. J was trimmed by 9 bases and V by 4 bases; bases with no gene match: 4. The germline CDR1 and CDR2 sequences are SGDLS and YYNGEE. CDR3 nucleotides: TGTGCCAGCAGCTACAGGGGGCAGAGGGAGCTGTTTTTT. This encodes CASSYRGQRELFF.

The chain has TRBV5-1 and TRBJ2-6, with D perhaps matching TRBD1 (6 bases). Trimming cost V 0 bases and J 3 bases, with 10 bases left between them. CDR3 length: 16 amino acids. Germline CDR1 reads SGHRS; CDR2 reads YFSETQ. The CDR3 bases are TGCGCCAGCAGCTTGGCACAGGGACGTGGGGCCAACGTCCTGACTTTC. Translated: CASSLAQGRGANVLTF. The full variable domain, rest sourced from reference TRBV5-1 and TRBJ2-6, is KAGVTQTPRYLIKTRGQQVTLSCSPISGHRSVSWYQQTPGQGLQFLFEYFSETQRNKGNFPGRFSGRQFSNSRSEMNVSTLELGDSALYLCASSLAQGRGANVLTFGAGSRLTVL.

This clone was seen a single time. The chain links TRBV18 to TRBJ2-7; D could derive from TRBD1 or TRBD2 (5 bases each). The CDR3 sequence is 15 residues long. The V end lost 6 bases, the J end lost 0 bases, and 15 bases lay between the germline ends. Germline V lookup: CDR1 KGHSH, CDR2 LQKENI. The CDR3 protein is CASSPMGESSYEQYF. The CDR3 region has the DNA TGTGCCAGCTCTCCCATGGGGGAGTCCTCCTACGAGCAGTACTTC.

The rearrangement joins TRBV7-9 to TRBJ2-3; no firm D call. The germline CDR1 and CDR2 sequences are SEHNR and FQNEAQ (reference sequence). The CDR3 sequence is 15 residues long. The V end lost 4 bases, the J end lost 2 bases, and 13 bases lay between the germline ends. The CDR3 DNA is TGTGCCAGCAGCTACCACAGCCTAAACACAGATACGCAGTATTTT. Translated, it gives CASSYHSLNTDTQYF.

V is TRBV5-1 and J is TRBJ2-5; D is ambiguous. Per the germline V gene, CDR1 is SGHRS and CDR2 is YFSETQ. CDR3 length: 12 residues. With 3 bases removed from V and 5 bases from J, the gap between germline ends came to 8 bases. CDR3 DNA: TGCGCCAGCAGCTCCCTAACGGAGACCCAGTACTTC. Residues: CASSSLTETQYF.

As regards this clone: The junction differs from germline at one of its ends, possibly a read error. This chain joins TRBV4-2 and TRBJ2-7; D is unclear. This CDR3 is built from 11 residues. Germline CDR1 LGHNA, CDR2 YNFKEQ. In DNA form, the CDR3 reads TGTGCCAGCAGCCAAGGGGGTATACCCGTGTTC. Protein sequence: CASSQGGIPVF.

This clone was seen a handful of times. The J gene is TRBJ1-2, the V gene TRBV30, with 7 bases fitting TRBD1. Germline CDR1 GTSNPN, CDR2 SVGIG (reference sequence). The CDR3 sequence is 15 residues long. V lost 4 bases and J lost 4; bases outside the gene matches: 12. CDR3 nucleotides: TGTGCCTGGACCTTACCGACAGGGTACGGCTATGGCTACACCTTC. This translates into CAWTLPTGYGYGYTF.

The chain recombines TRBV7-2 with TRBJ2-2; 9 bases align to TRBD1. The CDR3 runs 15 residues. The germline CDR1 and CDR2 sequences are SGHTA and FQGNSA. V shed 4 bases and J 2 bases; nucleotides not matched to a gene: 2. DNA for the CDR3: TGTGCCAGCAGCTCACAGGGGGCTAACACCGGGGAGCTGTTTTTT. Translating gives CASSSQGANTGELFF.

The chain links TRBV6-5 to TRBJ2-2; TRBD2 matches 9 bases. J was trimmed by 9 bases and V by 6 bases; bases with no gene match: 11. The CDR3 runs to 15 residues. Germline CDR1 and CDR2: MNHEY and SVGAGI. The CDR3 sequence: CASRGAGGSQRELFF. CDR3 nucleotides: TGTGCCAGCAGGGGAGCGGGGGGATCTCAGAGGGAGCTGTTTTTT.

With respect to this clone: Other DNA sequences in this specimen translate into the identical CDR3. V and J are TRBV5-1 and TRBJ2-1; 7 nucleotides line up with TRBD2. V trimming: 0 bases; J trimming: 0 bases; junction bases outside the gene matches: 0. CDR1 is SGHRS, CDR2 YFSETQ, per germline. CDR3 length equals 15 residues. CDR3 in amino acids: CASSLGGSSYNEQFF. CDR3 DNA: TGCGCCAGCAGCTTGGGCGGGAGCTCCTACAATGAGCAGTTCTTC.

The sample holds a few counts of this clone. The J gene is TRBJ2-1, the V gene TRBV2; 10 nucleotides line up with TRBD2. Trimming removed 6 bases from V and 8 bases from J; junction bases left unmatched: 13. CDR3 length equals 16 residues. In germline, CDR1 is SNHLY, CDR2 FYNNEI. The chain's CDR3 is CASRKSGRAGIDEQFF. The CDR3 bases are TGTGCCAGCAGAAAAAGCGGGAGGGCCGGAATCGATGAGCAGTTCTTC.

The chain uses TRBV14 and TRBJ1-2, with TRBD1 identical over 10 bases. V dropped 4 bases and J dropped 2; count of bases not matched to a gene: 7. Germline V lookup: CDR1 SGHDN, CDR2 FVKESK. This CDR3 is built from 16 residues. The CDR3 protein is CASSPLGQGTNYGYTF. CDR3 DNA: TGTGCCAGCAGCCCCCTGGGACAGGGGACAAACTATGGCTACACCTTC.

This clone was seen just once. V gene TRBV2 combines with J gene TRBJ2-6; 7 bases align to TRBD1. The germline V gene has CDR1 SNHLY and CDR2 FYNNEI. The CDR3 runs 15 residues. With V trimmed by 6 bases and J by 2 bases, 4 bases remained unmatched. The CDR3 bases are TGTGCCAGCAGAGGCGACAGGGCTGGGGCCAACGTCCTGACTTTC. Translating it yields CASRGDRAGANVLTF.

The chain employs TRBV2 and TRBJ2-2, with 9 bases matching TRBD1. This CDR3 comprises 15 residues. Unmatched junction bases numbered 6, after V lost 6 bases and J lost 4 bases. Germline values: CDR1 SNHLY, CDR2 FYNNEI. CDR3 DNA sequence: TGTGCCAGCAGCCAGACAGGGGGAGGCACCGGGGAGCTGTTTTTT. Its protein is CASSQTGGGTGELFF.

The rearrangement uses TRBV7-9 and TRBJ1-6; TRBD1 aligns across 7 bases. Germline lookup yields CDR1 SEHNR and CDR2 FQNEAQ (reference sequence). V lost 1 base to trimming and J lost 7 bases; unmatched junction nucleotides: 16. The CDR3 spans 19 residues. CDR3 DNA sequence: TGTGCCAGCAGCTTAGGCCAGAAGGGCTTGACAGGGAGCAATTCACCCCTCCACTTT. Translated, it gives CASSLGQKGLTGSNSPLHF.

This clone was seen once. J is TRBJ2-7 and V is TRBV6-5, with D unresolved. CDR1 is MNHEY and CDR2 is SVGAGI in the germline V gene. The CDR3 covers 12 residues. V was trimmed by 8 bases and J by 6 bases, leaving 14 bases between them. This CDR3 reads CASGRTLGEQYF. The CDR3 bases are TGTGCCAGCGGACGGACCCTCGGCGAGCAGTACTTC.

The chain employs TRBV11-2 and TRBJ2-1; no clear D. CDR3 length: 15 residues. Germline values: CDR1 SGHAT, CDR2 FQNNGV. Trimming pared 5 bases from V and 8 bases from J, leaving 19 bases between. CDR3 amino acids: CASSLGSLRLDEQFF. DNA of the CDR3: TGTGCCAGCAGCCTAGGGTCCCTTCGTCTAGATGAGCAGTTCTTC.